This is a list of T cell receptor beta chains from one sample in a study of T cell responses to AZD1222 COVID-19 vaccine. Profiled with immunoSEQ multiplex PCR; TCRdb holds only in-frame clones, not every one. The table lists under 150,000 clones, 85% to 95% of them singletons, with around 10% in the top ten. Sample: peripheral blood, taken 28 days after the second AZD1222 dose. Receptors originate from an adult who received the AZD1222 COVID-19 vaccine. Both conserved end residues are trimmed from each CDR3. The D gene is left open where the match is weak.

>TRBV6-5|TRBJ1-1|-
ASSYSIGFAEAF
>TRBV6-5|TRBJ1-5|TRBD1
ASRGTGNQPQH
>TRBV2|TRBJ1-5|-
ASSESGNNQPQH
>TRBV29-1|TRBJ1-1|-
SVDSGNTEAF
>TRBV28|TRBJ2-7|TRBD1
ASTLYWGTGPREQY
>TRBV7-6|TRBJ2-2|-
ASILLFIGGGELF
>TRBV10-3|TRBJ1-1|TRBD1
ATSQGLVTEAF
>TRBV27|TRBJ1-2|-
ATKQSQTNYGYT
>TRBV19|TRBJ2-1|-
ASSILANSYNEQF
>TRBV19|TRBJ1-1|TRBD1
ASSTGQGVAYTEAF
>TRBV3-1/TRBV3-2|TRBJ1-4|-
ASSQESTGLGEKLF
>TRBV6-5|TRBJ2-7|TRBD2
ASKIDPGRFYEQY
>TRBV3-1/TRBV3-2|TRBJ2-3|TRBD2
ASRRGLAPSTDTQY
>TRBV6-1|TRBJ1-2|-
ASSEVGGANYGYT
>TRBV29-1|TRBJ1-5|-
SALVDGGGSKVFQPQH
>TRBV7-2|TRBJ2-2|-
ATKTGWNTGELF
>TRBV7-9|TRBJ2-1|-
ASSLRGDEQF
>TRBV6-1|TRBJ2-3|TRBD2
ASSEYGTGGTDTQY
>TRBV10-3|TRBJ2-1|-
AISDPEGGNEQF
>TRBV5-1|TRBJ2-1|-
ASCCWRPNEQF
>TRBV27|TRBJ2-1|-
ASRPQMGGAYNEQF
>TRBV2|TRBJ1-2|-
ASSERQGGYGYT
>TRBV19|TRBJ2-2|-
ASTLASNTGELF
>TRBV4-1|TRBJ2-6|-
ASSQPTGDKVGANVLT
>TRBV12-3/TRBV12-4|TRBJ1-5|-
ASSLGARQPQH
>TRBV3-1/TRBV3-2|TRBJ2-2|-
ASSLPTNTGELF
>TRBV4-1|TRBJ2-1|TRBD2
ASSQGASGGSSYNEQF
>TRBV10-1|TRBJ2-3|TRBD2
ASSDFLAGSTDTQY
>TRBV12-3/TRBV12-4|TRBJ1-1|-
ASSLRVNTEAF
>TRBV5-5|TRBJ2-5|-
ASSLGGEETQY
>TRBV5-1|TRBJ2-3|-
ASSLNAFTDTQY
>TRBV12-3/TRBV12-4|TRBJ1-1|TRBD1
ASRPGGNTEAF
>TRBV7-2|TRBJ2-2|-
ASSLSAAPTGELF
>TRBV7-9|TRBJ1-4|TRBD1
ASSLAGGQGTEKLF
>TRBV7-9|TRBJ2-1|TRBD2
ASSPYSEGLAGKQF
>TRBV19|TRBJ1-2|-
ASSISRGWDGYT
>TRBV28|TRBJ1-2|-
ASSLKRFVGGGDGYT
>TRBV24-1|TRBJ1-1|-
ATSDSGPHWSGRGLLNTEAF
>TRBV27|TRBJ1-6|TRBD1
ASSWDRWSSYNSPLH
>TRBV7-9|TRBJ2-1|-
ASRPPEWRLSYNEQF
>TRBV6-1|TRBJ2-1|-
ASSEEGPPNEQF
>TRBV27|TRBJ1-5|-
ASSPPGGGSVSNQPQH
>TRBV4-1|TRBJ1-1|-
ASSHGGAEAF